A selection of T cell receptor beta chains follows, all from one sample in a study of T cell repertoires in cytomegalovirus infection. These receptors lack a known antigen. TCRdb called the reads again in MiXCR, with one record for every CDR3 protein. The sample contains around 430,000 distinct CDR3 sequences, about 42% of which appear only once. The specimen was cultured PBMCs, collected from culture after CMV antigen stimulation. These receptors all come from a human donor in good health (CMV status not recorded). Some clones in this sample may be carry-over from other donors' samples. The CDR3 runs from the conserved cysteine through the conserved F or W. D genes are given only for firm matches. Clone size is shown for a subset of rows, as once, few, many or a class of expanded clone.

j_call | v_call | d_call | cdr3_length | clone_size | cdr3_aa | cdr3_nt
TRBJ2-2 | TRBV7-2 | TRBD1 | 15 | few | CASREQGPGTGELFF | TGTGCCAGCAGGGAACAGGGGCCGGGCACCGGGGAGCTGTTTTTT
TRBJ2-3 | TRBV6-5 | . | 15 | . | CASSYSINRADTQYF | TGTGCCAGCAGTTACTCGATAAACAGGGCTGATACGCAGTATTTT
TRBJ2-5 | TRBV20-1 | . | 13 | . | CSPQGGQKETQYF | TGCAGCCCCCAGGGGGGACAAAAAGAGACCCAGTACTTC
TRBJ1-3 | TRBV7-2 | . | 15 | . | CASSPLAAVKNTIYF | TGTGCCAGCAGCCCCCTAGCAGCGGTCAAAAACACCATATATTTT
TRBJ2-1 | TRBV7-2 | TRBD1 | 14 | . | CASSPRGLNNEQFF | TGTGCCAGCAGCCCCAGGGGGCTAAACAATGAGCAGTTCTTC
TRBJ2-2 | TRBV7-8 | . | 16 | few | CASTDRRGSPTGELFF | TGTGCCAGCACCGACCGGCGGGGATCCCCTACCGGGGAGCTGTTTTTT
TRBJ1-3 | TRBV7-9 | . | 15 | . | CASRGRLSSGNTIYF | TGTGCCAGCAGGGGACGATTGAGCTCTGGAAACACCATATATTTT
TRBJ2-5 | TRBV7-6 | . | 15 | few | CASSPLEGGLETQYF | TGTGCCAGCAGCCCCCTGGAGGGGGGGCTGGAGACCCAGTACTTC
TRBJ2-4 | TRBV7-2 | . | 14 | . | CASSLRWDGKIQYF | TGTGCCAGCAGCCTTCGGTGGGACGGAAAGATTCAGTACTTC
TRBJ2-7 | TRBV24-1 | TRBD2 | 15 | . | CATSDLTSGDGEQYF | TGTGCCACCAGTGATTTAACTAGCGGGGACGGAGAGCAGTACTTC
TRBJ2-1 | TRBV11-3 | TRBD2 | 17 | . | CASSLPSSGRVNNEQFF | TGTGCCAGCAGCTTACCCTCTAGCGGGAGAGTTAACAATGAGCAGTTCTTC